Described below is a single T cell receptor beta chain sequence and its context. This sample stems from a study of control samples from healthy donors and cancer patients. This table comes from immunoSEQ multiplex PCR, and its TCRdb copy is limited to in-frame clones, with some not included. The sample has 250,000 to 300,000 clones, about 80% seen once. The CDR3 totals 14 residues. Germline V gives CDR1 SGHRS, CDR2 YFSETQ. V shed 4 bases and J 4 bases; nucleotides not matched to a gene: 4. The sequence came from a woman between 55 and 75 years old with lung cancer. The V call is TRBV5-1, the J call TRBJ2-3, with 9 bases matching TRBD1. The sample taken for sequencing was PBMCs. The CDR3 DNA reads as TGCGCCAGCAGCGGGACAGGGCCCCCAGATACGCAGTATTTT. It specifies CASSGTGPPDTQYF.